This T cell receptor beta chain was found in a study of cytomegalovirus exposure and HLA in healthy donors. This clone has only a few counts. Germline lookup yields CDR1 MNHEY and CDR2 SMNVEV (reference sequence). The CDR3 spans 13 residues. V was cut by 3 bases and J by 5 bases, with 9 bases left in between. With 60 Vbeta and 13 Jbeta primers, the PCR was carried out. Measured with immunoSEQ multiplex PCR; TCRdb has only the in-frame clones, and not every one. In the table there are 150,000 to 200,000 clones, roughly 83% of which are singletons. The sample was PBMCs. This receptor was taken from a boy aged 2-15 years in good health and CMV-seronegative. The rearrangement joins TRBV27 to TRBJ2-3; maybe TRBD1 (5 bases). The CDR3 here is CASSLTAEDTQYF. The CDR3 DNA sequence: TGTGCCAGCAGTTTGACAGCTGAAGATACGCAGTATTTT.